These 26 T cell receptor beta chains were sequenced from one sample in a study of CD8 T cells in Susac syndrome. An input of about 0.5 to 1 ug of RNA was subjected to reverse transcription using random hexamers. TCRdb passed the immunoSEQ multiplex PCR reads through MiXCR, listing each CDR3 protein once. Of 140,000 or so distinct CDR3 sequences listed, approximately 94% are singletons. The specimen sequenced was CD4+ T cells from PBMCs. The origin of the receptors is a human donor in good health.

The rearrangement joins TRBV20-1 to TRBJ2-7, with a weak D call TRBD2 (6 bases). V lost 0 bases to trimming and J lost 4 bases, with 13 bases between them. The CDR3 is made up of 14 amino acids. Germline-derived CDR1 and CDR2 are DFQATT and SNEGSKA (reference sequence). CDR3 sequence: CSARDRRAAYEQYF. The CDR3 region has the DNA TGCAGTGCTAGAGACCGGAGGGCCGCGTACGAGCAGTACTTC.

V gene TRBV3-1 combines with J gene TRBJ1-2; D not resolved. This CDR3 is built from 14 residues. Looked up from germline, CDR1 is LGHDT and CDR2 is YNNKEL (reference sequence). Trimming stripped 0 bases from V and 4 bases from J, with 9 bases between. The CDR3 nucleotides read TGTGCCAGCAGCCAAGATCAAGGAGTCTATGGCTACACCTTC. It is translated as CASSQDQGVYGYTF.

The gene calls are TRBV19 and TRBJ2-2, with a tentative D call TRBD1 (5 bases). From germline, CDR1 is LNHDA and CDR2 SQIVND (reference sequence). The CDR3 extends over 14 amino acids. V was cut by 1 base and J by 7 bases, with 10 bases left in between. DNA of the CDR3: TGTGCCAGTAGTATAGCAGGGAATTTCGGGGAGCTGTTTTTT. As protein: CASSIAGNFGELFF. Complete variable domain (other parts from reference TRBV19 and TRBJ2-2): DGGITQSPKYLFRKEGQNVTLSCEQNLNHDAMYWYRQDPGQGLRLIYYSQIVNDFQKGDIAEGYSVSREKKESFPLTVTSAQKNPTAFYLCASSIAGNFGELFFGEGSRLTVL.

The genes are TRBV5-1 and TRBJ2-1; 10 nucleotides agree with TRBD2. The CDR3 loop spans 16 amino acids. Per the germline V gene, CDR1 is SGHRS and CDR2 is YFSETQ. Trimming removed 0 bases from V and 5 bases from J; junction bases left unmatched: 5. The CDR3 nucleotides read TGCGCCAGCAGCTTGGCCGGGACTAGCGCCAACAATGAGCAGTTCTTC. Translation gives CASSLAGTSANNEQFF.

J is TRBJ2-7 and V is TRBV12-3 or TRBV12-4; D unresolved. The germline V and J ends were trimmed by 7 bases and 1 base, with 20 bases remaining between them. This CDR3 has 16 amino acids. The CDR3 sequence is CASTNWVKHSSYEQYF. In DNA, the CDR3 is TGTGCCAGCACTAATTGGGTTAAGCATTCTTCCTACGAGCAGTACTTC.

The CDR3 here is CAIMAGDHYYEQYF. CDR3 nucleotides: TGTGCCATCATGGCAGGGGACCACTACTACGAGCAGTACTTC. The chain has TRBV10-3 and TRBJ2-7; D is perhaps TRBD1 (6 bases). With 7 bases removed from V and 3 bases from J, the gap between germline ends came to 16 bases. CDR1 and CDR2 from the germline V gene are ENHRY and SYGVKD. This CDR3 spans 14 amino acids.

This sequence joins TRBV19 and TRBJ1-1, with D unresolved. This CDR3 is built from 13 residues. In germline, CDR1 is LNHDA, CDR2 SQIVND (reference sequence). V was pared by 8 bases and J by 2 bases, with 12 bases between. CDR3 bases: TGTGCCAGTTTAACCGACGACAACACTGAAGCTTTCTTT. Encoded protein: CASLTDDNTEAFF.

The rearrangement links TRBV7-9 to TRBJ1-4, with 7 bases matching TRBD1. With 4 bases clipped from V and 5 bases from J, the junction kept 7 bases outside the gene matches. CDR3 length equals 15 residues. Germline V CDR1 and CDR2: SEHNR, FQNEAQ (reference sequence). The DNA for the CDR3 is TGTGCCAGCAGCTCCCTTGACAGGGAGAATGAAAAACTGTTTTTT. Protein product: CASSSLDRENEKLFF. Full variable domain (outside the CDR3, taken from reference TRBV7-9 and TRBJ1-4): DTGVSQNPRHKITKRGQNVTFRCDPISEHNRLYWYRQTLGQGPEFLTYFQNEAQLEKSRLLSDRFSAERPKGSFSTLEIQRTEQGDSAMYLCASSSLDRENEKLFFGSGTQLSVL.

The J gene is TRBJ2-5, the V gene TRBV19; D perhaps matches TRBD1 (6 bases). From germline, CDR1 is LNHDA and CDR2 SQIVND (reference sequence). Trimming left V 9 bases short and J 0 bases short, with 8 bases between. This CDR3 is built from 12 residues. The CDR3 bases are TGTGCCAGCGGACAGTACCAAGAGACCCAGTACTTC. Its protein is CASGQYQETQYF.

This chain joins TRBV19 and TRBJ1-2; D is unresolved. The CDR3 consists of 17 residues. Trimming took off 3 bases at V and 4 bases at J, with 21 bases between the two ends. Germline CDR1 and CDR2: LNHDA and SQIVND (reference sequence). CDR3 DNA: TGTGCCAGTAGTATTGGGTCTTCTGGAGGAGGAGGCTATGGCTACACCTTC. Translating it yields CASSIGSSGGGGYGYTF.

The gene calls are TRBV12-5 and TRBJ1-5, with 9 positions matching TRBD1. V lost 2 bases and J lost 1; bases outside the gene matches: 12. Per the germline V gene, CDR1 is LGHNT and CDR2 is FRNRAP. CDR3 length equals 19 residues. CDR3 region: CASGLRPLGTGNSNQPQHF. In DNA form, the CDR3 reads TGTGCTAGTGGTTTGAGACCCCTGGGGACAGGGAACAGCAATCAGCCCCAGCATTTT.

The V call is TRBV5-1, the J call TRBJ2-2; 11 bases line up with TRBD2. With 4 bases clipped from V and 5 bases from J, the junction kept 13 bases outside the gene matches. Germline assignment: CDR1 SGHRS and CDR2 YFSETQ. The CDR3 extends over 18 amino acids. Here the CDR3 reads CASSTGTSGTQGTGELFF. CDR3 sequence (DNA): TGCGCCAGCAGCACCGGGACTAGCGGAACCCAGGGGACCGGGGAGCTGTTTTTT.

J is TRBJ2-7 and V is TRBV20-1, with D possibly being TRBD2 (5 bases). Trimming stripped 6 bases from V and 7 bases from J, with 16 bases between. The CDR3 loop spans 12 amino acids. Germline V gene data show CDR1 as DFQATT and CDR2 as SNEGSKA (reference sequence). The CDR3, as DNA: TGCAGTGCCAAAATAACGGACTGGGAGCAGTACTTC. This gives the protein CSAKITDWEQYF.

This clonotype was detected only once. The chain uses TRBV7-8 and TRBJ2-1; TRBD2 aligns across 11 bases. This CDR3 contains 16 residues. V was clipped by 4 bases and J by 3 bases; unmatched bases: 5. Germline loops: CDR1 SGHVS, CDR2 FQNEAQ. In DNA, the CDR3 is TGTGCCAGCAGCTCATTTAGCGGGAGGGTCTACAATGAGCAGTTCTTC. Residues: CASSSFSGRVYNEQFF. Based on the CDR3 plus reference TRBV7-8 and TRBJ2-1, the full variable domain is GAGVSQSPRYKVAKRGQDVALRCDPISGHVSLFWYQQALGQGPEFLTYFQNEAQLDKSGLPSDRFFAERPEGSVSTLKIQRTQQEDSAVYLCASSSFSGRVYNEQFFGPGTRLTVL.

This clonotype was seen once. V and J are TRBV10-3 and TRBJ2-5, with TRBD1 matching over 9 bases. There are 14 residues in the CDR3. J lost 5 bases, V lost 7 bases, and 8 bases had no gene match. Germline V lookup: CDR1 ENHRY, CDR2 SYGVKD. CDR3: CAINTGTGRETQYF. Here the CDR3 DNA reads TGTGCCATCAATACCGGGACAGGGAGGGAGACCCAGTACTTC.

V and J are TRBV20-1 and TRBJ1-2; TRBD1 is a possible D gene (6 bases). V was shortened by 1 base and J by 6 bases, with 9 bases between the two germline ends. There are 12 residues in the CDR3. CDR1 DFQATT and CDR2 SNEGSKA come from the germline V gene (reference sequence). As DNA, the CDR3 is TGCAGTGCTAGAGTGGCAGGGGATGGCTACACCTTC. Residues: CSARVAGDGYTF.

V and J are TRBV30 and TRBJ2-7; D not certain. The CDR3 is 11 residues long. Trimming took 3 bases from V and 4 from J, leaving 7 bases between them. Per germline, CDR1 GTSNPN and CDR2 SVGIG (reference sequence). CDR3 loop: CAWSRAYEQYF. In DNA form, the CDR3 reads TGTGCCTGGAGCCGAGCATACGAGCAGTACTTC.

This chain uses TRBV20-1 with TRBJ2-5, with no clear D. The CDR3 length is 13 residues. Germline V lookup: CDR1 DFQATT, CDR2 SNEGSKA (reference sequence). Trimming stripped 3 bases from V and 5 bases from J, with 13 bases between. CDR3 sequence reads: CSASRARRETQYF. CDR3 nucleotides: TGCAGTGCTAGCCGGGCCCGCAGGGAGACCCAGTACTTC.

CDR3 sequence: CASRGQGAQSHEQYF. As DNA, the CDR3 is TGTGCCAGCAGGGGACAGGGGGCGCAATCCCACGAGCAGTACTTC. This sequence joins TRBV6-6 and TRBJ2-7; 12 bases are a match to TRBD1. CDR1 is MNHNY, CDR2 SVGAGI, per germline (reference sequence). V lost 6 bases to trimming and J lost 5 bases; unmatched junction nucleotides: 8. The CDR3 consists of 15 residues.

This clonotype was found once. The V gene is TRBV29-1, the J gene TRBJ2-7; TRBD1 matches 10 bases. The CDR3 contains 13 residues. V lost 6 bases and J lost 2; bases outside the gene matches: 4. CDR1 is SQVTM, CDR2 ANQGSEA, per germline. The CDR3 DNA sequence: TGCAGCGTCCCCGGGACAGGGGCCTACGAGCAGTACTTC. Amino acid sequence: CSVPGTGAYEQYF.

The chain uses TRBV13 and TRBJ2-1, with D possibly TRBD2 on 6 matching bases. CDR3 length: 17 amino acids. CDR1 is PRHDT and CDR2 is FYEKMQ in the germline V gene (reference sequence). Trimming took 2 bases from V and 5 from J, leaving 19 bases between them. The DNA of the CDR3 is TGTGCCAGCAGCTTAACCCTCCCGGGAGTTTTAAACAATGAGCAGTTCTTC. It specifies CASSLTLPGVLNNEQFF.

The J gene is TRBJ2-3, the V gene TRBV20-1; no clear D. CDR1 and CDR2 (germline): DFQATT, SNEGSKA (reference sequence). The CDR3 is made up of 14 amino acids. V lost 0 bases, J lost 1 base, and 8 bases lay in between. Here the CDR3 DNA reads TGCAGTGCTAGAGATAGCCGGCGCACAGATACGCAGTATTTT. Protein product: CSARDSRRTDTQYF.

The V and J genes are TRBV4-2 and TRBJ2-1; the D gene is possibly TRBD1 (9 bases). The CDR3 totals 18 residues. Per germline, CDR1 LGHNA and CDR2 YNFKEQ. V dropped 1 base and J dropped 4 bases, with 20 bases sitting between them. CDR3 DNA sequence: TGTGCCAGCAGCCAAGTTACAGGGGGCCTAGCGGGTTACAATGAGCAGTTCTTC. Translating gives CASSQVTGGLAGYNEQFF.

This chain joins TRBV15 and TRBJ1-5; D is ambiguous. Germline CDR1 LNHNV, CDR2 YYDKDF (reference sequence). Trimming took off 2 bases at V and 5 bases at J, with 7 bases between the two ends. The CDR3 covers 13 residues. The CDR3 reads CATSRHSDQPQHF. CDR3 nucleotide sequence: TGTGCCACCAGCAGACACTCGGATCAGCCCCAGCATTTT.

The CDR3 here is CASSSTGRRKAYGYTF. In DNA form, the CDR3 reads TGTGCCAGCAGCTCTACAGGGCGTAGGAAGGCCTATGGCTACACCTTC. The rearrangement joins TRBV7-2 to TRBJ1-2; weak D call: TRBD1 (6 bases). The CDR3 covers 16 residues. V was shortened by 4 bases and J by 4 bases, with 19 bases between the two germline ends. CDR1 is SGHTA, CDR2 FQGNSA, per germline. Variable domain in full (rest from reference TRBV7-2 and TRBJ1-2): GAGVSQSPSNKVTEKGKDVELRCDPISGHTALYWYRQSLGQGLEFLIYFQGNSAPDKSGLPSDRFSAERTGGSVSTLTIQRTQQEDSAVYLCASSSTGRRKAYGYTFGSGTRLTVV.

The rearrangement joins TRBV20-1 to TRBJ1-1, with D unclear. Trimming took 0 bases from V and 3 from J, leaving 11 bases between them. Germline CDR1 reads DFQATT; CDR2 reads SNEGSKA (reference sequence). The CDR3 is 14 residues long. In DNA form, the CDR3 reads TGCAGTGCTAGAGAGGATGCCTGGTACACTGAAGCTTTCTTT. Protein: CSAREDAWYTEAFF.